This TCR beta chain comes out of a study of blood T cell repertoires in COVID-19. Study context: There were acute and convalescent COVID-19 samples, and they came from the United States, Italy and Spain. Nucleic acid was either cDNA or gDNA, and it came from T cells, B-cell-depleted T cells, or PBMCs.

Original methodology: Amplification of reference gene primers was used by the study to estimate nucleated cell counts. The data were produced by immunoSEQ multiplex PCR, yet TCRdb's version contains in-frame clones alone and is incomplete. V and J calls and clone size are copied from that table; D and trimming were computed from the DNA. The sample records 150,000 to 200,000 clones, roughly 82% being singletons. CDR3 length equals 12 residues. From germline, CDR1 is GTSNPN and CDR2 SVGIG (reference sequence). V gave up 4 bases and J gave up 6 bases, with 12 bases separating them. Sequenced: peripheral blood. The chain carries TRBV30 and TRBJ1-2, with D unresolved. The TCR was taken from a woman between 25 and 40 years old with acute or convalescent COVID-19. In DNA form, the CDR3 reads TGTGCCTGGACCCTTCCCCCGGATGGCTACACCTTC. It codes for CAWTLPPDGYTF.